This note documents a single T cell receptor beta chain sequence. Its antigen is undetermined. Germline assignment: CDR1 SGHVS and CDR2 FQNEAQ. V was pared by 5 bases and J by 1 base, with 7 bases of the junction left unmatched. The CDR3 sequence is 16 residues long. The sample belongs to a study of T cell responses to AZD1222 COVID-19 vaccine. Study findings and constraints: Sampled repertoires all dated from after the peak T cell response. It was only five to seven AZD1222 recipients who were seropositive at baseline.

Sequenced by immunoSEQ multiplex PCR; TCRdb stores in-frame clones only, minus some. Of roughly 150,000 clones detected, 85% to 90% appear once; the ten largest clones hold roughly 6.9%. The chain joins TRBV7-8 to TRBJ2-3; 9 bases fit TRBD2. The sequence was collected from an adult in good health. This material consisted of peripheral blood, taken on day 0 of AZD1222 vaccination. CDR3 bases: TGTGCCAGCAGCCGAGCGGGGGGCCGAGGCACAGATACGCAGTATTTT. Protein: CASSRAGGRGTDTQYF. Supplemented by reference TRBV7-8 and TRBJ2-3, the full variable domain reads GAGVSQSPRYKVAKRGQDVALRCDPISGHVSLFWYQQALGQGPEFLTYFQNEAQLDKSGLPSDRFFAERPEGSVSTLKIQRTQQEDSAVYLCASSRAGGRGTDTQYFGPGTRLTVL.